The 28 T cell receptor beta chains below all came from one sample that was sequenced in a study of cytomegalovirus exposure and HLA in healthy donors. Primers: 60 Vbeta forward and 13 Jbeta reverse. Only in-frame clones appear in the TCRdb table, and some are missing; sequencing was by immunoSEQ multiplex PCR. The sample consists of tens of thousands of clones, just over 70% of them appearing once. Material for sequencing was PBMCs. These receptors were collected from a man aged 55 to 69 in good health and CMV-seronegative.

The rearrangement joins TRBV15 to TRBJ2-7; TRBD1 might be the D (8 bases). CDR1 and CDR2 (germline): LNHNV, YYDKDF (reference sequence). The CDR3 sequence is 15 residues long. V lost 0 bases, J lost 3 bases, and 12 bases lay in between. CDR3 bases: TGTGCCACCAGCAGAGACGGGGGGACAGGCTACGAGCAGTACTTC. It translates to CATSRDGGTGYEQYF.

V gene TRBV6-1 combines with J gene TRBJ2-1; a possible D gene is TRBD1 (6 bases). CDR3 size: 15 residues. Germline V gene sequence: CDR1 MNHNS, CDR2 SASEGT. Trimming pared 1 base from V and 8 bases from J, leaving 15 bases between. CDR3 coding DNA: TGTGCCAGCAGTGAAGGTGCGAGTAGGGGGTATGAGCAGTTCTTC. Translating it yields CASSEGASRGYEQFF.

The genes are TRBV5-1 and TRBJ2-1; 8 nucleotides line up with TRBD2. The CDR3 consists of 16 residues. Germline loops: CDR1 SGHRS, CDR2 YFSETQ. V lost 0 bases and J lost 4; bases outside the gene matches: 6. In DNA, the CDR3 is TGCGCCAGCAGCTTGGCGGGCGGGAGGCCTTACAATGAGCAGTTCTTC. Protein sequence: CASSLAGGRPYNEQFF.

The chain has TRBV6-6 and TRBJ1-2; D might be TRBD1 (6 bases). The V end was cut by 7 bases, the J end by 4 bases, with 19 bases between. Germline CDR1 is MNHNY and CDR2 is SVGAGI (reference sequence). This CDR3 has 15 amino acids. Here the CDR3 DNA reads TGTGCCAGCACCGTAGTACCAGGGGACGGCTATGGCTACACCTTC. Translation gives CASTVVPGDGYGYTF.

CDR3 residues: CASSQEIEFSPLHF. In DNA form, the CDR3 reads TGCGCCAGCAGCCAAGAAATCGAGTTTTCACCCCTCCACTTT. The gene calls are TRBV4-3 and TRBJ1-6, with D uncertain. V was shortened by 0 bases and J by 9 bases, with 9 bases between the two germline ends. Germline-derived CDR1 and CDR2 are LGHNA and YSLEER. The CDR3 totals 14 residues.

The chain carries TRBV5-1 and TRBJ1-5; unclear D gene. The length of the CDR3 is 15 residues. Trimming stripped 3 bases from V and 1 base from J, with 11 bases between. Germline values: CDR1 SGHRS, CDR2 YFSETQ. In DNA form, the CDR3 reads TGCGCCAGCAGCTCACTAGGAGACAGCAATCAGCCCCAGCATTTT. Translating gives CASSSLGDSNQPQHF.

V and J are TRBV18 and TRBJ2-3; the D is unclear. V was trimmed by 5 bases and J by 8 bases, leaving 14 bases between them. This CDR3 has 13 residues. From germline, CDR1 is KGHSH and CDR2 LQKENI. The CDR3 here is CASSNSGLRTQYF. The CDR3 coding sequence is TGTGCCAGCTCAAACAGTGGGCTTCGTACGCAGTATTTT.

The chain combines TRBV11-2 with TRBJ2-3; 9 bases are shared with TRBD1. There are 17 residues in the CDR3. Unmatched junction bases numbered 9, after V lost 4 bases and J lost 1 base. Germline V lookup: CDR1 SGHAT, CDR2 FQNNGV. CDR3 bases: TGTGCCAGCAGCTCGCTACAGGGGGCGCCGGGCACAGATACGCAGTATTTT. This gives the protein CASSSLQGAPGTDTQYF. Variable domain in full (rest from reference TRBV11-2 and TRBJ2-3): EAGVAQSPRYKIIEKRQSVAFWCNPISGHATLYWYQQILGQGPKLLIQFQNNGVVDDSQLPKDRFSAERLKGVDSTLKIQPAKLEDSAVYLCASSSLQGAPGTDTQYFGPGTRLTVL.

This chain connects TRBV7-9 to TRBJ1-2; 7 nucleotides align to TRBD1. With 4 bases clipped from V and 4 bases from J, the junction kept 9 bases outside the gene matches. The V gene's germline CDR1 is SEHNR and CDR2 FQNEAQ (reference sequence). The CDR3 consists of 15 residues. CDR3 DNA sequence: TGTGCCAGCAGCTCCCCGGCAGGGGGTAGCTATGGCTACACCTTC. It codes for CASSSPAGGSYGYTF.

A few counts support this clone. J is TRBJ2-3 and V is TRBV6-1, with 10 bases aligning to TRBD2. This CDR3 has 15 residues. The germline V gene encodes CDR1 MNHNS and CDR2 SASEGT. With 2 bases clipped from V and 4 bases from J, the junction kept 3 bases outside the gene matches. CDR3 in DNA: TGTGCCAGCAGTGAAAGCGGGGGGGCCCCAGATACGCAGTATTTT. As protein: CASSESGGAPDTQYF.

V and J are TRBV5-6 and TRBJ2-7; TRBD1 is a possible D gene (6 bases). Germline CDR1 reads SGHDT; CDR2 reads YYEEEE. Trimming left V 3 bases short and J 2 bases short, with 18 bases between. The CDR3 totals 16 residues. The CDR3 bases are TGTGCCAGCAGCTCGCAGCAGGGGTGGGACGCCTACGAGCAGTACTTC. As protein: CASSSQQGWDAYEQYF.

The chain employs TRBV7-2 and TRBJ2-7, with D possibly matching TRBD1 (5 bases). There are 13 residues in the CDR3. V was cut by 2 bases and J by 5 bases, with 10 bases left in between. The germline V gene has CDR1 SGHTA and CDR2 FQGNSA. The CDR3 nucleotides are TGTGCCAGCAGCTTACCCTCCAGGGACGAGCAGTACTTC. It specifies CASSLPSRDEQYF.

A few counts support this clone. V gene TRBV14 combines with J gene TRBJ2-7; TRBD2 matches 13 bases. Per germline, CDR1 SGHDN and CDR2 FVKESK. This CDR3 contains 16 residues. Trimming cost V 1 base and J 3 bases; bases outside gene matches: 3. The CDR3 region is CASSQGLAGGGYEQYF. CDR3 bases: TGTGCCAGCAGCCAAGGACTAGCGGGAGGCGGCTACGAGCAGTACTTC.

The chain recombines TRBV28 with TRBJ1-2; D is perhaps TRBD1 (6 bases). CDR1 and CDR2 from the germline V gene are MDHEN and SYDVKM. Trimming removed 6 bases at V and 1 base at J, with 12 bases between. The CDR3 totals 14 residues. The CDR3 protein is CASSSGGVNYGYTF. DNA of the CDR3: TGTGCCAGCAGCTCGGGGGGCGTTAACTATGGCTACACCTTC.

The chain combines TRBV7-9 with TRBJ2-6; D uncertain. The germline gives CDR1 SEHNR, CDR2 FQNEAQ (reference sequence). This CDR3 spans 18 amino acids. Trimming shortened V by 1 base and J by 1 base, and 14 bases separated the two germline ends. CDR3 DNA: TGTGCCAGCAGCTTAGGCGGTCAGTTCCTTTCTGGGGCCAACGTCCTGACTTTC. Translation gives CASSLGGQFLSGANVLTF.

The rearrangement uses TRBV7-7 and TRBJ2-3; maybe TRBD2 (6 bases). Per germline, CDR1 SSHAT and CDR2 FNYEAQ (reference sequence). The CDR3 runs 15 residues. V lost 3 bases to trimming and J lost 4 bases, with 14 bases between them. CDR3 bases: TGTGCCAGCAGCTTGGTGGGTAGCGGAGCAGATACGCAGTATTTT. Translation gives CASSLVGSGADTQYF.

J is TRBJ2-3 and V is TRBV6-1; 11 nucleotides match TRBD2. The V segment lost 5 bases and the J segment 6 bases; nucleotides outside the gene matches: 7. This CDR3 is 15 amino acids long. Germline CDR1 MNHNS, CDR2 SASEGT. This CDR3 is CASSIAGGPPDTQYF. CDR3 bases: TGTGCCAGCAGTATAGCGGGGGGGCCACCCGATACGCAGTATTTT.

The chain couples TRBV27 to TRBJ2-3; D is undetermined. CDR3 length: 14 residues. The germline V gene has CDR1 MNHEY and CDR2 SMNVEV (reference sequence). The V end lost 0 bases, the J end lost 0 bases, and 4 bases lay between the germline ends. The CDR3 DNA reads as TGTGCCAGCAGTTTATCAACTAGCACAGATACGCAGTATTTT. Protein sequence: CASSLSTSTDTQYF.

CDR3 region: CAIKKGGGQGGYTF. In DNA, the CDR3 is TGTGCCATCAAGAAGGGCGGAGGGCAGGGTGGCTACACCTTC. V and J are TRBV6-5 and TRBJ1-2; possible D gene TRBD1, 5 bases. Germline CDR1 reads MNHEY; CDR2 reads SVGAGI. Trimming cost V 10 bases and J 7 bases, with 22 bases left between them. CDR3 size: 14 residues.

This clone was observed a handful of times. The CDR3 loop is CASSFTGSGGGTQYF. CDR3 in DNA: TGTGCCAGCAGCTTCACGGGAAGCGGGGGCGGGACCCAGTACTTC. The rearrangement joins TRBV11-2 to TRBJ2-5, with 8 bases that match TRBD2. V shed 3 bases and J 7 bases; nucleotides not matched to a gene: 10. The CDR3 consists of 15 residues. Germline assignment: CDR1 SGHAT and CDR2 FQNNGV.

The genes are TRBV6-1 and TRBJ1-3, with D maybe TRBD1 (5 bases). There are 17 residues in the CDR3. V gave up 2 bases and J gave up 1 base, with 15 bases separating them. Germline V gene sequence: CDR1 MNHNS, CDR2 SASEGT. In nucleotides, the CDR3 is TGTGCCAGCAGTGAACAGGCCCGGGCAGGGTCTGGAAACACCATATATTTT. Residues: CASSEQARAGSGNTIYF.

The genes are TRBV9 and TRBJ2-1, with 9 bases matching TRBD1. Losses at the gene ends were 3 bases for V and 9 bases for J; bases not matched to a gene: 13. Per the germline V gene, CDR1 is SGDLS and CDR2 is YYNGEE. The CDR3 has 16 residues. In DNA, the CDR3 is TGTGCCAGCAGCGCGAACTCCGGGACAGGGTCGGCTGAGCAGTTCTTC. Amino acid sequence: CASSANSGTGSAEQFF.

The chain has TRBV2 and TRBJ1-1; no clear D. The CDR3 sequence is 14 residues long. Germline V gene sequence: CDR1 SNHLY, CDR2 FYNNEI. The ends were cut back, 7 bases at V and 1 base at J, with 13 bases in the middle. The CDR3 nucleotides read TGTGCCAGCATAAGGCAGGCCTCGAACACTGAAGCTTTCTTT. Translated: CASIRQASNTEAFF.

The rearrangement uses TRBV29-1 and TRBJ2-7; TRBD1 matches at 9 bases. The CDR3 totals 14 residues. Germline-derived CDR1 and CDR2 are SQVTM and ANQGSEA. The J segment lost 4 bases and the V segment lost 4 bases, leaving 8 bases of the junction unmatched. CDR3 residues: CSVGTTGGVYEQYF. CDR3 in DNA: TGCAGCGTTGGGACAACAGGGGGCGTTTACGAGCAGTACTTC.

The rearrangement uses TRBV19 and TRBJ1-5; TRBD1 is a possible D gene (5 bases). V was shortened by 3 bases and J by 2 bases, with 8 bases between the two germline ends. Germline V gene lookup returns CDR1 LNHDA and CDR2 SQIVND (reference sequence). The CDR3 is 14 residues long. The CDR3 sequence: CASSMGEGNQPQHF. As DNA, the CDR3 is TGTGCCAGTAGTATGGGGGAGGGCAATCAGCCCCAGCATTTT.

This clone occurred a few times. This sequence joins TRBV13 and TRBJ2-1; the match to TRBD1 covers 7 bases. The CDR3 extends over 12 amino acids. The trim removed 6 bases at V and 6 bases at J, leaving 2 bases unmatched. The germline gives CDR1 PRHDT, CDR2 FYEKMQ (reference sequence). The CDR3 DNA reads TGTGCCAGCAGTTGGACAGGCAATGAGCAGTTCTTC. This translates into CASSWTGNEQFF.

The chain has TRBV10-1 and TRBJ2-1, with 8 bases that match TRBD2. This CDR3 comprises 13 residues. Unmatched junction bases numbered 0, after V lost 0 bases and J lost 8 bases. The germline gives CDR1 WNHNN, CDR2 SYGVQD (reference sequence). CDR3 coding DNA: TGCGCCAGCAGTGAGTCCGGGAGGGATGAGCAGTTCTTC. This gives the protein CASSESGRDEQFF.

The chain recombines TRBV19 with TRBJ2-1; TRBD2 matches 7 bases. V lost 1 base, J lost 6 bases, and 9 bases stayed unmatched. Looked up from germline, CDR1 is LNHDA and CDR2 is SQIVND (reference sequence). This CDR3 has 16 amino acids. The CDR3, as DNA: TGTGCCAGTAGTATAGTTGCGGGAGAAGCCGGCAATGAGCAGTTCTTC. It encodes CASSIVAGEAGNEQFF.